The rows below give T cell receptor beta chains drawn from one sample of a study of CD8+ T cells in alopecia areata. Sequenced by immunoSEQ multiplex PCR; TCRdb stores in-frame clones only, minus some. The sample carries about 110,000 clones, roughly 55% recorded once. The specimen comprised CD8+ T cells sorted from blood, sampled at week 24, from a patient treated with tofacitinib. The source is a human donor with alopecia areata. CDR3s include the opening cysteine and the closing phenylalanine or tryptophan. Fields, in order: clone size, V gene, D gene, J gene, CDR3 DNA, CDR3 protein. D genes are given only for firm matches. Size tells how often a clone was seen (once, few, many) or the class of an expanded clone, and some rows leave it out.

>-|TRBV19|-|TRBJ2-1
TGTGCCAGTAGGATTAGGGGCCTTCCCCTTGGGGGCTCCTACAATGAGCAGTTCTTC
CASRIRGLPLGGSYNEQFF
>few|TRBV5-1|TRBD1|TRBJ2-7
TGCGCCAGCAGCTCCGGGACAGGGTCGTACGAGCAGTACTTC
CASSSGTGSYEQYF
>-|TRBV6-6|-|TRBJ2-7
TGTGCCAGCAGTGGACGCGGAAGCTCCTACGAGCAGTACTTC
CASSGRGSSYEQYF
>-|TRBV4-2|-|TRBJ1-1
TGTGCCAGCAGCCACCAGACAGCTGAAGCTTTCTTT
CASSHQTAEAFF
>-|TRBV6-5|TRBD1|TRBJ2-7
TGTGCCAGCAGTTACGTGGACAGGAGCGAGCAGTACTTC
CASSYVDRSEQYF
>-|TRBV4-1|TRBD2|TRBJ2-1
TGCGCCAGCAGCCAAGTCCCCGGACTAGCCTACAATGAGCAGTTCTTC
CASSQVPGLAYNEQFF
>-|TRBV27|-|TRBJ1-5
TGTGCCAGCAGTTTATATGGTCCCAGCAATCAGCCCCAGCATTTT
CASSLYGPSNQPQHF
>-|TRBV11-2|-|TRBJ2-3
TGTGCCAGCAGCTTAGTACTAGATCAGGGCACAGATACGCAGTATTTT
CASSLVLDQGTDTQYF
>-|TRBV10-3|-|TRBJ2-6
TGTGCCATCAGTGAGGGAAAGGGCCAATCTGGGGCCAACGTCCTGACTTTC
CAISEGKGQSGANVLTF
>few|TRBV6-1|-|TRBJ1-1
TGTGCCAGCGGGCCGGAGGAGACCGAAGCTTTCTTT
CASGPEETEAFF
>few|TRBV11-3|TRBD1|TRBJ2-7
TGTGCCAGCAGCCAGTGGGACAGGAGCTCCTACGAGCAGTACTTC
CASSQWDRSSYEQYF
>-|TRBV6-1|-|TRBJ2-1
TGTGCCAGCAGGGAGACGGGCTCCTTCAATGAGCAGTTCTTC
CASRETGSFNEQFF
>-|TRBV27|TRBD1|TRBJ1-1
TGTGCCAGCTCGGACAGGGGAGGTTCGATGAACACTGAAGCTTTCTTT
CASSDRGGSMNTEAFF
>-|TRBV9|-|TRBJ2-2
TGTGCCAGCAGCGTAAATTCCGGGGAGCTGTTTTTT
CASSVNSGELFF
>-|TRBV27|-|TRBJ2-1
TGTGCCAGCAGTTTATCGGCGGGGGCGGCCTACAATGAGCAGTTCTTC
CASSLSAGAAYNEQFF
>-|TRBV6-5|-|TRBJ1-1
TGTGCCAGCAGTTATGGGCCTGAAGCTTTCTTT
CASSYGPEAFF
>-|TRBV30|-|TRBJ2-1
TGTGCCTGGAGTGTACAGCAGTACAATGAGCAGTTCTTC
CAWSVQQYNEQFF
>-|TRBV29-1|TRBD1|TRBJ2-7
TGCAGCGTAGAGGACAGGGTGTCCTACGAGCAGTACTTC
CSVEDRVSYEQYF
>-|TRBV27|-|TRBJ1-1
TGTGCCAGCAGGGTCGGGGCAGCGAACACTGAAGCTTTCTTT
CASRVGAANTEAFF
>few|TRBV27|-|TRBJ2-3
TGTGCCAGCAGTTTAATACAGGGTAGCGCAGATACGCAGTATTTT
CASSLIQGSADTQYF
>few|TRBV2|TRBD1|TRBJ1-5
TGTGCCAGCAGATGGACAGGGGGCACTCAGCCCCAGCATTTT
CASRWTGGTQPQHF
>-|TRBV27|-|TRBJ1-2
TGTGCCAGCAGTCCCGCGGCCAATAGACGGTTCTATGGCTACACCTTC
CASSPAANRRFYGYTF
>-|TRBV30|-|TRBJ2-2
TGTGCCTGGAGTGTACCCGCAGAAAAGGATCACGGGGAGCTGTTTTTT
CAWSVPAEKDHGELFF
>-|TRBV2|-|TRBJ1-1
TGTGCCCCCCAGAGGGTGAACACTGAAGCTTTCTTT
CAPQRVNTEAFF
>-|TRBV4-3|-|TRBJ1-1
TGCGCCAGCAGCCAAGACAGGGAAGCTGAAGCTTTCTTT
CASSQDREAEAFF
>-|TRBV13|-|TRBJ2-3
TGTGCCAGCAGCGCATCAACAGGGTTCGGCACAGATACGCAGTATTTT
CASSASTGFGTDTQYF
>-|TRBV27|-|TRBJ2-6
TGTGCCAGCAGTCCCTACCCCGAGCCCTCTGGGGCCAACGTCCTGACTTTC
CASSPYPEPSGANVLTF
>once|TRBV6-4|TRBD1|TRBJ1-6
TGTGCCATCAGGGAAACAGGGGGAAATTCACCCCTCCACTTT
CAIRETGGNSPLHF
>-|TRBV4-3|TRBD2|TRBJ2-2
TGCGCCAGCAGCCCGTTCCTAACTAGCGAGGGAACCGGGGAGCTGTTTTTT
CASSPFLTSEGTGELFF
>few|TRBV7-9|-|TRBJ1-4
TGTGCCAGCAGCTTAATTTCAGGAACTAATGAAAAACTGTTTTTT
CASSLISGTNEKLFF
>-|TRBV7-2|-|TRBJ2-3
TGTGCCAGCAGTCACAGCCCAGATACGCAGTATTTT
CASSHSPDTQYF
>-|TRBV10-3|TRBD2|TRBJ2-1
TGTGCCATCCGGGTGACTAGCAATGACAATGAGCAGTTCTTC
CAIRVTSNDNEQFF
>few|TRBV27|-|TRBJ1-1
TGTGCCAGCAGTTTATATGGGGAAGGGAACACTGAAGCTTTCTTT
CASSLYGEGNTEAFF
>-|TRBV19|-|TRBJ2-5
TGTGCCAGTAGTATTCACGACATGAGTAAAGAGACCCAGTACTTC
CASSIHDMSKETQYF
>-|TRBV10-3|-|TRBJ1-1
TGTGCCATTCGGACGGGGAACACTGAAGCTTTCTTT
CAIRTGNTEAFF
>few|TRBV4-1|-|TRBJ1-1
TGCGCCAGCAGCCAAAAAACTGAAGCTTTCTTT
CASSQKTEAFF
>-|TRBV7-9|-|TRBJ2-7
TGTGCCAGCAGCTTATCCTCAATCTCCTACGAGCAGTACTTC
CASSLSSISYEQYF
>-|TRBV30|TRBD2|TRBJ2-3
TGTGCCTGGAGTGTACTAGACCCCTTGGGGACTAGCCTCACAGATACGCAGTATTTT
CAWSVLDPLGTSLTDTQYF
>-|TRBV19|TRBD2|TRBJ2-1
TGTGCCAGTAGTATAGAGCCGACTAGCGGGGCCTACAATGAGCAGTTCTTC
CASSIEPTSGAYNEQFF
>-|TRBV7-9|TRBD1|TRBJ2-1
TGTGCCAGCAGCAAACAGGGGATCGATGAGCAGTTCTTC
CASSKQGIDEQFF
>few|TRBV30|-|TRBJ1-2
TGTGCCTGGAGTGAGGGACGGGGCTACACCTTC
CAWSEGRGYTF
>-|TRBV7-3|TRBD1|TRBJ2-6
TGTGCCAGCAGCTTGACAGGGGGCAACGTCCTGACTTTC
CASSLTGGNVLTF
>-|TRBV13|-|TRBJ2-7
TGTGCCAGCAGCGCGGCGGGGACGTTGACCTACGAGCAGTACTTC
CASSAAGTLTYEQYF
>few|TRBV7-9|-|TRBJ2-3
TGTGCCAGCAGCACCGGAACCGGGCAGTATTTT
CASSTGTGQYF
>few|TRBV29-1|-|TRBJ1-2
TGCAGCGTTGACGACAGTTTAGTCTATGGCTACACCTTC
CSVDDSLVYGYTF
>-|TRBV6-5|-|TRBJ2-7
TGTGCCAGCAGCCCACGGTGGTTCTCCCACGAGCAGTACTTC
CASSPRWFSHEQYF
>-|TRBV29-1|-|TRBJ1-2
TGCAGCGTGGAGGCAGCAGAGTATGGCTACACCTTC
CSVEAAEYGYTF
>once|TRBV30|-|TRBJ1-1
TGTGCCTGGAGTGTAGGGCACGGAGACACTGAAGCTTTCTTT
CAWSVGHGDTEAFF